This TCR beta chain stems from a study of blood T cell repertoires in COVID-19. Study background: The samples span acute and convalescent COVID-19 from the United States, Italy and Spain. T cells, B-cell-depleted T cells, or PBMCs supplied cDNA or gDNA.

Germline V gene lookup returns CDR1 SGDLS and CDR2 YYNGEE. With 4 bases removed from V and 0 bases from J, the gap between germline ends came to 20 bases. The CDR3 sequence is 17 residues long. Measured with immunoSEQ multiplex PCR; TCRdb has only the in-frame clones, and not every one. The table has around 160,000 clones, roughly 90% seen once. The gene calls are TRBV9 and TRBJ2-7; tentative D call: TRBD1 (6 bases). Material for sequencing was peripheral blood. The clonotype comes from a man aged 60 to 69 with active or convalescent COVID-19. This CDR3 reads CASSPRPGTPNSYEQYF. CDR3 in DNA: TGTGCCAGCAGCCCCCGACCCGGGACACCTAACTCCTACGAGCAGTACTTC.